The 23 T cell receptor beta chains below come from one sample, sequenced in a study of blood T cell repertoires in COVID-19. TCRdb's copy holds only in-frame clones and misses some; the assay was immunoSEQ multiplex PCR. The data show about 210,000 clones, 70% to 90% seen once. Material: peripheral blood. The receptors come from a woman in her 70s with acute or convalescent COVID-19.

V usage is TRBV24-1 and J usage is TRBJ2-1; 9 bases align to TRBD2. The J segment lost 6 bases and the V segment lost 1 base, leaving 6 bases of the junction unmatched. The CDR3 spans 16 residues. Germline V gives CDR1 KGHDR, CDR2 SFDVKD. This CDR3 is CATSDLGSGRTNEQFF. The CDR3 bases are TGTGCCACCAGTGATTTAGGAAGCGGGAGGACCAATGAGCAGTTCTTC.

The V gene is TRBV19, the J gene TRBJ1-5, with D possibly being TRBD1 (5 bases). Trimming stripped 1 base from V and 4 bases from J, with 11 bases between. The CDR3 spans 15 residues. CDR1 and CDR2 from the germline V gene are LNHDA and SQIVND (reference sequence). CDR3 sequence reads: CASSIARAGNQPQHF. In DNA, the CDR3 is TGTGCCAGTAGTATAGCCCGGGCAGGGAATCAGCCCCAGCATTTT.

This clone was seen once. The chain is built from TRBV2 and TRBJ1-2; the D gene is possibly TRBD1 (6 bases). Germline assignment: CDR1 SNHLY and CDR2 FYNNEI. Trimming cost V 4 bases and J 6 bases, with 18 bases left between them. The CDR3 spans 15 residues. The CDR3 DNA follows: TGTGCCAGCAGTGTAATTATGCAGGGGCGAAATGGCTACACCTTC. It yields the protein CASSVIMQGRNGYTF.

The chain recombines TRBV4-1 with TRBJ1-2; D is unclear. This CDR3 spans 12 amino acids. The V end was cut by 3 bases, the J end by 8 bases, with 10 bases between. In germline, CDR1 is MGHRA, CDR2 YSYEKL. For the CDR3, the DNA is TGCGCCAGCAGCCATCCCCGGTCGGGCTACACCTTC. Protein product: CASSHPRSGYTF.

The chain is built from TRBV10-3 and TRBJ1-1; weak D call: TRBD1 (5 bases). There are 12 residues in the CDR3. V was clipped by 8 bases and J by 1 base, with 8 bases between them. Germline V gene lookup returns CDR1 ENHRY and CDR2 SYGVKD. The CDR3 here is CAIGHTNTEAFF. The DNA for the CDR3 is TGTGCCATCGGACATACGAACACTGAAGCTTTCTTT.

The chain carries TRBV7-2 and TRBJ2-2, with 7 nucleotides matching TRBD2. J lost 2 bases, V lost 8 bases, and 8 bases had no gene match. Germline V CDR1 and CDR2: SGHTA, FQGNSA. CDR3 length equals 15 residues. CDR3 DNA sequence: TGTGCCAGCGGACCGACTAGCTCTAACACCGGGGAGCTGTTTTTT. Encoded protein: CASGPTSSNTGELFF.

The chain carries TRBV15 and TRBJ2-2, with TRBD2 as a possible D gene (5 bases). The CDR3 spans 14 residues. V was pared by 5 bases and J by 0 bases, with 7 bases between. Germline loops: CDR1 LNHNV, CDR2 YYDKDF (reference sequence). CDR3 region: CATSVGANTGELFF. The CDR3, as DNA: TGTGCCACCAGCGTCGGGGCGAACACCGGGGAGCTGTTTTTT.

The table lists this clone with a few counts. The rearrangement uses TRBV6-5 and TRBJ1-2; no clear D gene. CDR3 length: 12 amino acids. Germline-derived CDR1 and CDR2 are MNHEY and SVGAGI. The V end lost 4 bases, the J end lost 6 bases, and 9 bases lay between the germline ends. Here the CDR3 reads CASSSYEHGYTF. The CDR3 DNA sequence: TGTGCCAGCAGTTCCTATGAGCATGGCTACACCTTC.

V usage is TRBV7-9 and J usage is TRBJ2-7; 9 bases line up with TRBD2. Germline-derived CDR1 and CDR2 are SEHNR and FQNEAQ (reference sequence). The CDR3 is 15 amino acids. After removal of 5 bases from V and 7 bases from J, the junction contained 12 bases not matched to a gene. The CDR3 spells CASSPRGREGLEQYF. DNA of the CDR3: TGTGCCAGCAGCCCTCGTGGGCGGGAGGGCCTTGAGCAGTACTTC.

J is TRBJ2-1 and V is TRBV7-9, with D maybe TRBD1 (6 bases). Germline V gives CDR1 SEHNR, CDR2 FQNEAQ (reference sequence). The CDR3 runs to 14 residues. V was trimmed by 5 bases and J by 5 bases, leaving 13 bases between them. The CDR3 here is CASSKNRDHNEQFF. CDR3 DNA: TGTGCCAGCAGCAAGAACAGGGACCACAATGAGCAGTTCTTC.

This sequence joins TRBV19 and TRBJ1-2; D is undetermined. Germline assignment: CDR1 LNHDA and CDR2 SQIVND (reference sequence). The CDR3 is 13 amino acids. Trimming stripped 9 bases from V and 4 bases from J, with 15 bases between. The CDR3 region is CASHLDTSYGYTF. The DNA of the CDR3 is TGTGCCAGCCACCTCGACACCTCCTATGGCTACACCTTC.

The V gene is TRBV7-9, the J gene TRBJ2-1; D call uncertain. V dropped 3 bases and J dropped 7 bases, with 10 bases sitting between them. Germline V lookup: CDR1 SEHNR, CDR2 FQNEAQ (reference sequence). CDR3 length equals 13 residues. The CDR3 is CASSLTRANEQFF. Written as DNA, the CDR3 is TGTGCCAGCAGCTTGACTCGAGCTAATGAGCAGTTCTTC.

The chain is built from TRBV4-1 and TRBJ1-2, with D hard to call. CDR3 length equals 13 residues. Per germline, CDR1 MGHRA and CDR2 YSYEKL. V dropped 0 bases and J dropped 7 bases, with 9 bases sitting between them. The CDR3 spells CASSQEVAAGYTF. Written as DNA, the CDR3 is TGCGCCAGCAGCCAAGAGGTGGCGGCTGGCTACACCTTC.

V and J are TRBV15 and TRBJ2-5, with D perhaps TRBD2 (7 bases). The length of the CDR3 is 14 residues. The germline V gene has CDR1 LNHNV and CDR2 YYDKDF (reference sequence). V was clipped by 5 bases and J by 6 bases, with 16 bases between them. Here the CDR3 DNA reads TGTGCCACCAGCGATTTTGGGAGGGGGAAGACCCAGTACTTC. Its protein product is CATSDFGRGKTQYF.

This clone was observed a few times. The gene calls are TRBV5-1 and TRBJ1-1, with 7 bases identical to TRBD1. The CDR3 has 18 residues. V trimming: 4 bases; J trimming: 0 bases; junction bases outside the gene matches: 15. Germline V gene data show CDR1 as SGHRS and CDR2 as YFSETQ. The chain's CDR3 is CASSATTGPIPMNTEAFF. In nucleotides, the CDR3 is TGCGCCAGCAGCGCGACGACAGGGCCTATTCCTATGAACACTGAAGCTTTCTTT.

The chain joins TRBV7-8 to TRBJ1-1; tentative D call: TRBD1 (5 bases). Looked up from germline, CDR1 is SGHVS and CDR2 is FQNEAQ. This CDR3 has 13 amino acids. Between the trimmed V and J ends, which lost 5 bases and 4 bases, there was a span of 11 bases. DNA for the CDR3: TGTGCCAGCAGCCTTAGACAGCTCACTGAAGCTTTCTTT. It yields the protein CASSLRQLTEAFF.

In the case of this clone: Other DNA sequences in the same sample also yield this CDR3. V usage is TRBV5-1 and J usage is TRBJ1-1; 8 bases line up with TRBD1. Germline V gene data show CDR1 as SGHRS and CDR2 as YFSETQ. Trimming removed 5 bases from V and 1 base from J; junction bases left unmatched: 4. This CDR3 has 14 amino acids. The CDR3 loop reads CASSGQGGNTEAFF. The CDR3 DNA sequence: TGCGCCAGCAGTGGACAGGGTGGGAACACTGAAGCTTTCTTT.

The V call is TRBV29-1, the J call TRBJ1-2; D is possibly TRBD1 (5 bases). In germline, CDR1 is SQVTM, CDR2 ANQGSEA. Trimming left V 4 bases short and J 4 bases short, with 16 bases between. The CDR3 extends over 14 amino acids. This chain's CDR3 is CSVVLGGGSYGYTF. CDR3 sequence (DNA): TGCAGCGTTGTCCTTGGGGGGGGGAGCTATGGCTACACCTTC.

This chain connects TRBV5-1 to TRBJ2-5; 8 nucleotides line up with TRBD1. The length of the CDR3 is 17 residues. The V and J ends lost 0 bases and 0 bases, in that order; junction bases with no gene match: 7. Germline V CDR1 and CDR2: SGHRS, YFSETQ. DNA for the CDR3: TGCGCCAGCAGCTTGGGGTCCAACAGGGGGTACCAAGAGACCCAGTACTTC. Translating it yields CASSLGSNRGYQETQYF.

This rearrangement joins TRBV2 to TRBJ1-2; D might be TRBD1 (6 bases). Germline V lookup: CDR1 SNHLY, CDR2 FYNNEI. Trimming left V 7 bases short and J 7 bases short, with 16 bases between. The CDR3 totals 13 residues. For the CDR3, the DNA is TGTGCCAGCATCGTAACAGGGCTAGCTGGCTACACCTTC. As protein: CASIVTGLAGYTF.

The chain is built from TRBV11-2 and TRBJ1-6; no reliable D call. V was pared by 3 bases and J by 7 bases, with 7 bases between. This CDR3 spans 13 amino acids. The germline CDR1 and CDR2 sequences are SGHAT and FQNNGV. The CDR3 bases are TGTGCCAGCAGCTTGGTCAGGAATTCACCCCTCCACTTT. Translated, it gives CASSLVRNSPLHF.

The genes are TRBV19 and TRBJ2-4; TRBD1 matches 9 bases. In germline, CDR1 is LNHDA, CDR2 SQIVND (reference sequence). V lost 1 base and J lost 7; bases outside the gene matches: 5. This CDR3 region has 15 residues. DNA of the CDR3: TGTGCCAGTAGTATAGTTGGGACAGGGAACAACATTCAGTACTTC. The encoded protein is CASSIVGTGNNIQYF.

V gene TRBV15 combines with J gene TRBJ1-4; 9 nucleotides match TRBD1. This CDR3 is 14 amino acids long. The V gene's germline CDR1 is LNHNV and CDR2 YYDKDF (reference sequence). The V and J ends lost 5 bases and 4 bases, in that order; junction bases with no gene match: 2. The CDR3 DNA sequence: TGTGCCACCAGCCTGACAGGGGGTAATGAAAAACTGTTTTTT. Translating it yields CATSLTGGNEKLFF. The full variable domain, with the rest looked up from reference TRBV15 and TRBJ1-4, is DAMVIQNPRYQVTQFGKPVTLSCSQTLNHNVMYWYQQKSSQAPKLLFHYYDKDFNNEADTPDNFQSRRPNTSFCFLDIRSPGLGDTAMYLCATSLTGGNEKLFFGSGTQLSVL.